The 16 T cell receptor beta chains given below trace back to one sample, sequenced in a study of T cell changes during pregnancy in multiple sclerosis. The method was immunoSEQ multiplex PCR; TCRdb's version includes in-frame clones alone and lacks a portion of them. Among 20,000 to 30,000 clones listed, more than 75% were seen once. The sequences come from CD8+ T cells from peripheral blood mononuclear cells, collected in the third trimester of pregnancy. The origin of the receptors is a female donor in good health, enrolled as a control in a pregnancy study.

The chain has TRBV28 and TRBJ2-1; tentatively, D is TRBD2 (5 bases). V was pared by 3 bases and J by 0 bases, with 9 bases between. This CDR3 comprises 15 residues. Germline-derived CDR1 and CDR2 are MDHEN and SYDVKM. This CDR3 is CASSLKAGSYNEQFF. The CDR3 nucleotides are TGTGCCAGCAGTTTGAAGGCGGGCTCCTACAATGAGCAGTTCTTC.

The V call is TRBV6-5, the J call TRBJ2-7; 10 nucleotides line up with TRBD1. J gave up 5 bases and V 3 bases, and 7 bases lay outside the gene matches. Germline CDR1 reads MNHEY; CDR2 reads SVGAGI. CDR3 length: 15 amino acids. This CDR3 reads CASSYYGTGDHEQYF. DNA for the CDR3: TGTGCCAGCAGTTATTACGGGACAGGGGACCACGAGCAGTACTTC.

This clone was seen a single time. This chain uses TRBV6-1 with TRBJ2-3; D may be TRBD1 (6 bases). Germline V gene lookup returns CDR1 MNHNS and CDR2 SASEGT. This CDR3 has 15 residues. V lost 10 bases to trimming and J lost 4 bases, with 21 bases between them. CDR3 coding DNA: TGTGCCACGGATTCTGTAGGGTCAGGGGCAGATACGCAGTATTTT. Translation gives CATDSVGSGADTQYF.

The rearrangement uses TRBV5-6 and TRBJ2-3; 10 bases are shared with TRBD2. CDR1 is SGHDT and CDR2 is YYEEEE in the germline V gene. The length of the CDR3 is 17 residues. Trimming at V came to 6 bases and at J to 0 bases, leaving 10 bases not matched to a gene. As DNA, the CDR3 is TGTGCCAGCACCCGGGAAGGACTAGCGGTTAGCACAGATACGCAGTATTTT. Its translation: CASTREGLAVSTDTQYF. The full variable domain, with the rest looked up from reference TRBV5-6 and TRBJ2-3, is DAGVTQSPTHLIKTRGQQVTLRCSPKSGHDTVSWYQQALGQGPQFIFQYYEEEERQRGNFPDRFSGHQFPNYSSELNVNALLLGDSALYLCASTREGLAVSTDTQYFGPGTRLTVL.

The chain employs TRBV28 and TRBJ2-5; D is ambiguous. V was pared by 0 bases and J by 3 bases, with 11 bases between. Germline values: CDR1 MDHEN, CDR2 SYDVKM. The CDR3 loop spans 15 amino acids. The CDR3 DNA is TGTGCCAGCAGTTTATGGGCTGCCTCAAAAGAGACCCAGTACTTC. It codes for CASSLWAASKETQYF.

DNA of the CDR3: TGTGCCAGCAGCTTGGCCGGCAGCCGACTCCAGTATGGCTACACCTTC. This encodes CASSLAGSRLQYGYTF. The rearrangement links TRBV5-6 to TRBJ1-2; no firm D call. The V gene lost 0 bases and the J gene lost 5 bases, with 17 bases spanning the gap. Germline loops: CDR1 SGHDT, CDR2 YYEEEE. The length of the CDR3 is 16 residues.

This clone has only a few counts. This CDR3 reads CAVSSVYGYTF. The CDR3 DNA is TGTGCCGTATCCAGTGTCTATGGCTACACCTTC. V and J are TRBV2 and TRBJ1-2; D is ambiguous. Trimming removed 11 bases at V and 4 bases at J, with 11 bases between. This CDR3 has 11 amino acids. Germline V gene sequence: CDR1 SNHLY, CDR2 FYNNEI.

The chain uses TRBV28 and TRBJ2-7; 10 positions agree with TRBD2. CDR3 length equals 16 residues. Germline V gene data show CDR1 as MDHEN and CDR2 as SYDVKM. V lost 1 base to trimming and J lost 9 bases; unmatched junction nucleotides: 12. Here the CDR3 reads CASSLSQREGLKWQYF. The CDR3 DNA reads TGTGCCAGCAGTTTATCCCAGCGGGAGGGCCTGAAGTGGCAGTACTTC.

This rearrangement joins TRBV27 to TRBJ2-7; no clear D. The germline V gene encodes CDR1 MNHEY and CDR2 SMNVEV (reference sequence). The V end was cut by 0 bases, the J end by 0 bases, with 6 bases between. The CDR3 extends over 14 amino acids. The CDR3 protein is CASSLSRSSYEQYF. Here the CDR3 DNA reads TGTGCCAGCAGTTTATCTCGCAGCTCCTACGAGCAGTACTTC.

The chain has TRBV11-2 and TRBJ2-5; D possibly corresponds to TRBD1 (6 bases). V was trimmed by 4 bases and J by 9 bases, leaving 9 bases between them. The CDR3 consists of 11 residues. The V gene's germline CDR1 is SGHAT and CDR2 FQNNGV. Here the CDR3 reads CASSSPGAQYF. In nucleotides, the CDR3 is TGTGCCAGCAGCTCGCCAGGGGCCCAGTACTTC.

The CDR3, as DNA: TGTGCCACCAGCACAGATGAAGGGACTAGCAAAGAGACCCAGTACTTC. This sequence encodes CATSTDEGTSKETQYF. The chain employs TRBV15 and TRBJ2-5, with 9 bases fitting TRBD2. Germline trimming cut 4 bases from V and 3 bases from J; bases unmatched to any gene: 9. This CDR3 is 16 amino acids long. Germline V gene lookup returns CDR1 LNHNV and CDR2 YYDKDF (reference sequence).

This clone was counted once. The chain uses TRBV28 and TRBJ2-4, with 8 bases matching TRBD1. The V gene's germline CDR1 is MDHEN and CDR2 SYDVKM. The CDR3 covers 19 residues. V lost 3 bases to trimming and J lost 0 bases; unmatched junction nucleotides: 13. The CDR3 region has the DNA TGTGCCAGCAGTTTTACCGGGACAGGTGCAATCGGAGCCAAAAACATTCAGTACTTC. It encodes CASSFTGTGAIGAKNIQYF.

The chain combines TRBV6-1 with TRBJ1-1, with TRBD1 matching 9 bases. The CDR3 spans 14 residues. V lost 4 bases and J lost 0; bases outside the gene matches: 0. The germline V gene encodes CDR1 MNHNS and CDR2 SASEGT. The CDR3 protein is CASSGTGVNTEAFF. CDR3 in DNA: TGTGCCAGCAGTGGGACAGGGGTGAACACTGAAGCTTTCTTT.

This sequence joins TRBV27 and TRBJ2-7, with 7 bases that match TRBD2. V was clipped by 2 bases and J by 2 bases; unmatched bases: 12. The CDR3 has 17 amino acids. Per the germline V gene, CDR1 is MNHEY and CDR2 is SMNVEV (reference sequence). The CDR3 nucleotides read TGTGCCAGCAGTTTAATCCCCCCTGAAGCGGGACCCTACGAGCAGTACTTC. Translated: CASSLIPPEAGPYEQYF.

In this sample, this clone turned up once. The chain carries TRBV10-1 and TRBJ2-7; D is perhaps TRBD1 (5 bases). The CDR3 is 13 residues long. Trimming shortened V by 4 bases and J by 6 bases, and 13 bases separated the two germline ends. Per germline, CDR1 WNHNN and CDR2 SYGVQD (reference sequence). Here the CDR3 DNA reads TGCGCCAGCAGTGTCCGAACAGGTGGCGAGCAGTACTTC. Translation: CASSVRTGGEQYF.

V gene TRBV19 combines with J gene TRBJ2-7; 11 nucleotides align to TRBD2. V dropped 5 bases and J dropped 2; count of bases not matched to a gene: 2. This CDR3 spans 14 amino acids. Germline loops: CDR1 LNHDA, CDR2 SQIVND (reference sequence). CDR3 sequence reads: CASSAGLAAYEQYF. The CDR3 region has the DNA TGTGCCAGTAGTGCGGGACTAGCGGCCTACGAGCAGTACTTC.